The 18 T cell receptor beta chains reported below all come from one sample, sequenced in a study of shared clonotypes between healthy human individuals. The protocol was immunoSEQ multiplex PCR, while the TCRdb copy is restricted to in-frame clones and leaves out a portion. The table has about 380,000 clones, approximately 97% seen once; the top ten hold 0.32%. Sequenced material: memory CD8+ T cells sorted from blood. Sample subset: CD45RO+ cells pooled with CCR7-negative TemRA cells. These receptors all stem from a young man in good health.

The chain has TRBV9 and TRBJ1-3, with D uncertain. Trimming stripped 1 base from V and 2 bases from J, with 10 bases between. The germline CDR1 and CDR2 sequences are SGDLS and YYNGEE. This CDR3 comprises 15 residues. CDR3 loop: CASSVIPDAGNTIYF. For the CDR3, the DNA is TGTGCCAGCAGCGTAATCCCGGACGCTGGAAACACCATATATTTT.

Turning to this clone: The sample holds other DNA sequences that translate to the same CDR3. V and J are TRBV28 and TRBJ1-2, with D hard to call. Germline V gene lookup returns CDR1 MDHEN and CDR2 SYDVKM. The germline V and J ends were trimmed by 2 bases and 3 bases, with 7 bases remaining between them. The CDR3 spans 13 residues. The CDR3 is CASSLSRDYGYTF. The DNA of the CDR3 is TGTGCCAGCAGTTTAAGTCGGGACTATGGCTACACCTTC.

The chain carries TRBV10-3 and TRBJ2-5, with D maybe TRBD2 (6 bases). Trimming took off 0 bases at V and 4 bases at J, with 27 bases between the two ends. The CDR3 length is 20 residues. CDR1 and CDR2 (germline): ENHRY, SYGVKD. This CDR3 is CAISESSIGRTGEARETQYF. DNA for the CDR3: TGTGCCATCAGTGAGTCTAGCATTGGGAGAACGGGAGAGGCCCGAGAGACCCAGTACTTC.

As DNA, the CDR3 is TGTGCCAGCCCCAGGGAGGGTACAGATACGCAGTATTTT. It yields the protein CASPREGTDTQYF. V usage is TRBV5-6 and J usage is TRBJ2-3; 7 bases are shared with TRBD2. CDR3 length: 13 amino acids. Per the germline V gene, CDR1 is SGHDT and CDR2 is YYEEEE. J gave up 3 bases and V 7 bases, and 5 bases lay outside the gene matches. Complete variable domain (other parts from reference TRBV5-6 and TRBJ2-3): DAGVTQSPTHLIKTRGQQVTLRCSPKSGHDTVSWYQQALGQGPQFIFQYYEEEERQRGNFPDRFSGHQFPNYSSELNVNALLLGDSALYLCASPREGTDTQYFGPGTRLTVL.

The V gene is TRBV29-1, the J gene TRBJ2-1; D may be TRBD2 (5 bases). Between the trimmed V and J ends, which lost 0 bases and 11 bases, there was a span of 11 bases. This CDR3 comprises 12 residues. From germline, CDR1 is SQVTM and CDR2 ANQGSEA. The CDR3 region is CSVEDGGRKQFF. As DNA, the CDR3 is TGCAGCGTTGAAGATGGAGGCAGAAAGCAGTTCTTC.

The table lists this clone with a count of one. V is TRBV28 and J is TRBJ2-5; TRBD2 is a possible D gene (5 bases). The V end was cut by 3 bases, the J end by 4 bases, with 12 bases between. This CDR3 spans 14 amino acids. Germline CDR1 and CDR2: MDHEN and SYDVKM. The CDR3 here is CASSFSFGVETQYF. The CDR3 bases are TGTGCCAGCAGTTTTAGTTTCGGGGTAGAGACCCAGTACTTC.

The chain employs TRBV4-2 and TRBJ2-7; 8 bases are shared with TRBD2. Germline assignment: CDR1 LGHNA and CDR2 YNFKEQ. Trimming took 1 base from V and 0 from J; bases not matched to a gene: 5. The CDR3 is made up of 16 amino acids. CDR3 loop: CASSQGLAGGSYEQYF. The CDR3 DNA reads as TGTGCCAGCAGCCAAGGCCTAGCGGGTGGCTCCTACGAGCAGTACTTC.

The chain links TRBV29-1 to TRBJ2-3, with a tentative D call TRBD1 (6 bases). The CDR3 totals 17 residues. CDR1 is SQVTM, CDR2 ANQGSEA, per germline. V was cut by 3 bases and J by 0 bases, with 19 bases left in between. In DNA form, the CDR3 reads TGCAGCGTTGACGTTTCTGACAGGTTCACTAGCACAGATACGCAGTATTTT. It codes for CSVDVSDRFTSTDTQYF.

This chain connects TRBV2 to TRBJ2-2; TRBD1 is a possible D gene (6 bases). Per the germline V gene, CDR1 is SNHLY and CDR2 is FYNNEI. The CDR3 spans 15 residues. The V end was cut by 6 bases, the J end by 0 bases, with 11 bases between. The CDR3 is CASSVPGANTGELFF. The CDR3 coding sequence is TGTGCCAGCAGCGTACCAGGGGCGAACACCGGGGAGCTGTTTTTT.

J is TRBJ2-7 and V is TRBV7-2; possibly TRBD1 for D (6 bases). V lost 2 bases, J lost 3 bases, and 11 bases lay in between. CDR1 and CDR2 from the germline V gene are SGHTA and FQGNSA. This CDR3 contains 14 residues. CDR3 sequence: CASSLQQGGYEQYF. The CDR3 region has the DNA TGTGCCAGCAGCTTACAACAGGGTGGCTACGAGCAGTACTTC.

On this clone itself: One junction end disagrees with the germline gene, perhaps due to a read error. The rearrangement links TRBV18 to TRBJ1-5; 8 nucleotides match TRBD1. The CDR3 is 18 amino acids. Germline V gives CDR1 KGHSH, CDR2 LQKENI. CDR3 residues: CASSPPGQDYPSYQPQHF. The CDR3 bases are TGTGCCAGCTCGCCACCGGGACAGGACTACCCTAGCTATCAGCCCCAGCATTTT.

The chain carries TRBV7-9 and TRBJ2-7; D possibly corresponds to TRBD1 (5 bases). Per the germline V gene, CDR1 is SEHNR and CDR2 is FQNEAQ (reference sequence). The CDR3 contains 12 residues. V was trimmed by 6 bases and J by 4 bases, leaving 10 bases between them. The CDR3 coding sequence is TGTGCCAGCAGTCAAGGGGCGTACGAGCAGTACTTC. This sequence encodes CASSQGAYEQYF.

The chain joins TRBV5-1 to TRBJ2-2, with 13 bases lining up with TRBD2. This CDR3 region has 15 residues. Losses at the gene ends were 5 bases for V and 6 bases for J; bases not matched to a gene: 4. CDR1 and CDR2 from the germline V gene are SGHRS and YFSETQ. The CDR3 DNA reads TGCGCCAGCAGTTACGGACTAGCGGGAGCCGGGGAGCTGTTTTTT. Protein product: CASSYGLAGAGELFF. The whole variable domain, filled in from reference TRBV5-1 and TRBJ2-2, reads KAGVTQTPRYLIKTRGQQVTLSCSPISGHRSVSWYQQTPGQGLQFLFEYFSETQRNKGNFPGRFSGRQFSNSRSEMNVSTLELGDSALYLCASSYGLAGAGELFFGEGSRLTVL.

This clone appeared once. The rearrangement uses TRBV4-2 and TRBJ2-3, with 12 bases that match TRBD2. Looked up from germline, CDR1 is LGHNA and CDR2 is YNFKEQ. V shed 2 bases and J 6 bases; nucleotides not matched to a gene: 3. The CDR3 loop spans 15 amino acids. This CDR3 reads CASSQLAGGPDTQYF. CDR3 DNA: TGTGCCAGCAGCCAACTAGCGGGAGGGCCGGATACGCAGTATTTT.

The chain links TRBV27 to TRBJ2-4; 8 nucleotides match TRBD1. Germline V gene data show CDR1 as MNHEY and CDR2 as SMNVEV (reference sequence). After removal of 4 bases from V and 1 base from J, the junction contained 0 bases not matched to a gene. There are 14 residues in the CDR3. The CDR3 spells CASSWDRAKNIQYF. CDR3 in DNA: TGTGCCAGCAGTTGGGACAGGGCCAAAAACATTCAGTACTTC.

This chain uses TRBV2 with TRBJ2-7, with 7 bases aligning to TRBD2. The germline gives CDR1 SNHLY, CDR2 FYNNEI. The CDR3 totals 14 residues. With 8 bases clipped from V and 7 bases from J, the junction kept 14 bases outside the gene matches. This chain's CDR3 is CASRRGLAGEEQYF. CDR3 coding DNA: TGTGCCAGCCGACGTGGACTTGCGGGAGAGGAGCAGTACTTC. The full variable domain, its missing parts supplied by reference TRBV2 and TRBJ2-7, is EPEVTQTPSHQVTQMGQEVILRCVPISNHLYFYWYRQILGQKVEFLVSFYNNEISEKSEIFDDQFSVERPDGSNFTLKIRSTKLEDSAMYFCASRRGLAGEEQYFGPGTRLTVT.

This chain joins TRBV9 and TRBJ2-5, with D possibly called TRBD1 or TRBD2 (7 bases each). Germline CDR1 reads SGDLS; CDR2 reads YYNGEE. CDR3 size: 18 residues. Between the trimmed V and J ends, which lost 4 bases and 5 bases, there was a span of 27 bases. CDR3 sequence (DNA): TGTGCCAGCAGCTCTGGGGGACAGAGAAATTGGGGAGGGGAGACCCAGTACTTC. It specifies CASSSGGQRNWGGETQYF.

The CDR3, as DNA: TGCGCCAGCAGTGGCCCCTCGAACACCGGGGAGCTGTTTTTT. Its protein is CASSGPSNTGELFF. The rearrangement links TRBV10-1 to TRBJ2-2; the D is unclear. The CDR3 loop spans 14 amino acids. Germline V CDR1 and CDR2: WNHNN, SYGVQD (reference sequence). With 4 bases removed from V and 0 bases from J, the gap between germline ends came to 6 bases.